This TCR beta chain was documented in a study of identical twins. Study conclusions and caveats: Invariant T cells like MAIT and iNKT could partly confound the zero-insertion analyses. Low generation probability was overrepresented in out-of-frame alpha sequences shared by twins.

This clonotype was counted at least ten times. The antigen remains unidentified. Unique molecular identifiers were present on the cDNA, which also gained a universal primer site by template switching. Each CDR3 protein gets one entry after TCRdb re-called the 5' RACE reads with MiXCR. The table has some 320,000 distinct CDR3 sequences, more than 9% seen once; the top ten hold just over 7%. The germline V gene has CDR1 MNHEY and CDR2 SMNVEV (reference sequence). V shed 0 bases and J shed 4 bases, with 10 bases lying between them. This CDR3 is built from 14 residues. In addition, the sample was reused for a study of yellow fever vaccine responses in identical twins.

The sample consisted of CD8+ T cells sorted from blood. J is TRBJ2-7 and V is TRBV27; perhaps TRBD1 as D (6 bases). The sequence was collected from a woman younger than 30 in good health. Here the CDR3 DNA reads TGTGCCAGCAGTTTATCAGGGGGTTCGTACGAGCAGTACTTC. The encoded protein is CASSLSGGSYEQYF.